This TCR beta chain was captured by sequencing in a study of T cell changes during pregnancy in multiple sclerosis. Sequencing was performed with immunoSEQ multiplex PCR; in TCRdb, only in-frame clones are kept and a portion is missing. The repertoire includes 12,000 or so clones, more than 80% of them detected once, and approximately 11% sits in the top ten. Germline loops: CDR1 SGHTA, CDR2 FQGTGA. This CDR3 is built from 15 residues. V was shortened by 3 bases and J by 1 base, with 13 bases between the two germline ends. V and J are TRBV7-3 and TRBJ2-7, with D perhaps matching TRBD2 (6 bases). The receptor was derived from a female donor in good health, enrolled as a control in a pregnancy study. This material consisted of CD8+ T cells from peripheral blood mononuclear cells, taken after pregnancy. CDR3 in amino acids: CASSLSGGPSYEQYF. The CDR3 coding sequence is TGTGCCAGCAGCTTGTCCGGAGGGCCGTCCTACGAGCAGTACTTC.